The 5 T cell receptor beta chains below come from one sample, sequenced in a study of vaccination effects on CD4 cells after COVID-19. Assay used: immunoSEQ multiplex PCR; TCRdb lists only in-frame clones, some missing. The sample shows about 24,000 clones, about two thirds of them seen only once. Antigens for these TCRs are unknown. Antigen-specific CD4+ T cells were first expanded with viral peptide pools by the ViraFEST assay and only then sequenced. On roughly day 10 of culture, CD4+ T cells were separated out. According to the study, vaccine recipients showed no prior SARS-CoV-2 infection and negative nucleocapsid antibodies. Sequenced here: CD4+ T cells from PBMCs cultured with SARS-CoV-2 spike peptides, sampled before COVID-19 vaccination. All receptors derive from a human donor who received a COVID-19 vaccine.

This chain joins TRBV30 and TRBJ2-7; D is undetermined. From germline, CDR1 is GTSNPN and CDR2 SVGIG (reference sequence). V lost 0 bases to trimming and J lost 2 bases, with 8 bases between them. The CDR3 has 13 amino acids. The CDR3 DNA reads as TGTGCCTGGAGTGTACCTCGGACCTACGAGCAGTACTTC. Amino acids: CAWSVPRTYEQYF.

CDR3 sequence (DNA): TGTGCCAGCAAAAGGGCCGGGACCGGGGAGCTGTTTTTT. It encodes CASKRAGTGELFF. The V and J genes are TRBV11-2 and TRBJ2-2; D not certain. Trimming took 7 bases from V and 5 from J, leaving 11 bases between them. CDR1 is SGHAT, CDR2 FQNNGV, per germline. The CDR3 consists of 13 residues.

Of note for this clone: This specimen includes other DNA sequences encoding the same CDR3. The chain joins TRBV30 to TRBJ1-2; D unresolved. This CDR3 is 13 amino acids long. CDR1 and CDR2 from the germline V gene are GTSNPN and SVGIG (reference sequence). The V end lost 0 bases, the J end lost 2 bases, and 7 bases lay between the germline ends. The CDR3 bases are TGTGCCTGGAGTGTCAGTCTAAACTATGGCTACACCTTC. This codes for CAWSVSLNYGYTF.

The CDR3 region has the DNA TGTGCCAGCAGCGTCGGGACATTGGGCAATCAGCCCCAGCATTTT. Its protein is CASSVGTLGNQPQHF. This chain uses TRBV9 with TRBJ1-5, with a weak D call TRBD1 (6 bases). Germline assignment: CDR1 SGDLS and CDR2 YYNGEE. V gave up 2 bases and J gave up 2 bases, with 11 bases separating them. The CDR3 contains 15 residues.

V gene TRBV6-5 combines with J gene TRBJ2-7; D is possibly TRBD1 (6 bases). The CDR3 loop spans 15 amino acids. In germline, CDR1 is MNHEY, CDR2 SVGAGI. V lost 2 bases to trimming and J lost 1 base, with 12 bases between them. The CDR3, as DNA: TGTGCCAGCAGTTACCTCGGGACAAATTCCTACGAGCAGTACTTC. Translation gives CASSYLGTNSYEQYF.